This T cell receptor (beta chain) was sequenced in a study of T cells in Graves' hyperthyroidism and ophthalmopathy (dated by TCRdb to about 2019). In terms of the full investigation: Peripheral blood was collected at initial diagnosis, before any treatment. TCR V-J signatures able to tell the groups apart were searched for in a discovery cohort of approximately 95 patients, of whom under 45 had Graves' ophthalmopathy and about 60 had stable Graves' hyperthyroidism. Prospective prediction of ophthalmopathy was tested in an independent validation cohort of approximately 18 hyperthyroidism patients and 15 to 17 patients who later progressed to ophthalmopathy. The 90 or so discovery patients were randomly split 7:3 into training and test sets. In about 6 Graves' hyperthyroidism patients, the study also compared T-cell repertoires from thyroid tissue with T-cell repertoires from blood. After blood sampling, hyperthyroidism patients were treated with methimazole at a starting dose of 30 mg daily, and ophthalmopathy patients were treated with high-dose intravenous methylprednisolone. According to the paper, TCR Vbeta CDR3 sequencing was carried out on approximately 140 peripheral blood samples, which came from fewer than 50 ophthalmopathy, approximately 72 hyperthyroidism and roughly 17 progressor patients.

TCR beta CDR3 regions were amplified from RNA transcripts. The TCR CDR3 was subjected to a first round of RT-PCR using the HTBI primer set and the Qiagen OneStep RT-PCR kit. The libraries were constructed in a second round of multiplex PCR and then size-selected and purified. Paired-end sequencing of the libraries was performed with 100 bp reads on an Illumina HiSeq2000. The paper's processing steps were these. SOAPnuke was used to process the raw data, with reads discarded if the reads contained adapters or uncalled bases, had a mean Phred below 15, or lacked an exact constant-primer or identifier match. COPE v1.2.5 was used to merge high-quality paired reads, and clonotypes were defined as unique nucleotide sequences. MiTCR v1.1 was used to align the clonotypes against IMGT TRBV, TRBD and TRBJ reference segments. The analysis was restricted to V-J combinations with a frequency above 0.0001, which together covered about 99% of the repertoires. A TCS score was defined as the ratio between F50 (clonal expansion) and ExV (chaos), using BLOSUM62-based TCRdist between CDR3 peptides within each V-J. Welch's t-statistics and random forest reduced fewer than 600 V-J features to about 12, which were used in a naive Bayes classifier (R e1071). TCRdb trimmed public reads at Q25 via fastp, called clones via MiXCR and kept in-frame beta chains. Rows matching on CDR3 protein sequence are summarized as one entry with the most common DNA and genes. The V and J calls follow TCRdb's processing rather than the paper's. The sample has 450,000 to 650,000 distinct CDR3 sequences on record, under 20% of them singletons. Around 17% of the sample lies in the top ten.

Ophthalmopathy patients had moderately to severely active disease, with a Clinical Activity Score of 3 or more, a NOSPECS grade of 4 or more, and a disease duration of less than 3 months. Any patient with an uncontrolled infection, another autoimmune disease, pregnancy or lactation was excluded. Clinical symptoms, serum thyroxine and TRAb, thyroid ultrasound, and orbital computed tomography formed the basis for the diagnoses. PBMCs were isolated from 10 ml of fresh peripheral blood by Ficoll-Paque density gradient centrifugation. Total RNA was extracted with Trizol reagent, and quality was checked on an Agilent 2100 Bioanalyzer. Here V drops 3 bases and J drops 5 bases, and the junction holds 15 bases not matched to any gene. For CDR1 and CDR2, the germline V gene lists ENHRY and SYGVKD. From cysteine to phenylalanine, the CDR3 is 17 amino acids long. The kept DNA is CDR3 alone, 51 bases in frame from the first base.

This clonotype has a count of ten or more. Its recognized antigen is unknown. The input lacks base qualities; no much larger clone sits a single base away. Study-wide conclusions, independent of this receptor: Most expanded thyroid clonotypes (frequency above 0.001) were also detected in blood, suggesting blood repertoires may reflect thyroid immune responses. In validation, progression to ophthalmopathy was predicted by the model with around 71% sensitivity and 72% to 80% specificity, a median of around 5.9 months before onset. Sample size was not statistically predetermined, and blinding of investigators to group allocation was not performed. A 13 V-J signature model separated ophthalmopathy from stable hyperthyroidism, with nearly 90% sensitivity and 81% to 82% specificity in cross-validation and 80%/75% in testing.

This receptor was obtained from a woman younger than 35 with Graves' ophthalmopathy. This chain joins TRBV10-3 to TRBJ2-7, and 8 junction bases match TRBD1. The sequencing input was blood. The nucleotide sequence is given as TGTGCCATCAGTGACCCTGGGACAGGACAAGAGCTTGACGAGCAGTACTTC. It translates as CAISDPGTGQELDEQYF.